Each of the 27 T cell receptor beta chains below was sequenced from the same sample in a study of blood T cell repertoires in COVID-19. Assay: immunoSEQ multiplex PCR; the TCRdb copy retains only in-frame clones and omits some. The sample contains tens of thousands of clones, 80% to 90% of which appear only once. The material sequenced was peripheral blood. The source is a man in his 70s with acute or convalescent COVID-19.

The V gene is TRBV27, the J gene TRBJ1-5; 7 nucleotides agree with TRBD1. V lost 6 bases, J lost 1 base, and 12 bases stayed unmatched. There are 17 residues in the CDR3. Per germline, CDR1 MNHEY and CDR2 SMNVEV (reference sequence). DNA for the CDR3: TGTGCCAGCAGAAAAAATAACAGGGGTATCAGCAATCAGCCCCAGCATTTT. Amino acid sequence: CASRKNNRGISNQPQHF.

This chain connects TRBV28 to TRBJ1-4; 10 nucleotides line up with TRBD1. Germline lookup yields CDR1 MDHEN and CDR2 SYDVKM. The J segment lost 5 bases and the V segment lost 9 bases, leaving 12 bases of the junction unmatched. The CDR3 totals 16 residues. This chain's CDR3 is CASGPGQGTLNEKLFF. Written as DNA, the CDR3 is TGTGCCAGTGGACCGGGACAGGGGACGTTAAATGAAAAACTGTTTTTT.

The genes are TRBV6-5 and TRBJ2-1; 7 bases match TRBD2. The CDR3 is 14 amino acids. With 11 bases clipped from V and 0 bases from J, the junction kept 7 bases outside the gene matches. From germline, CDR1 is MNHEY and CDR2 SVGAGI. CDR3: CAGGWGGSYNEQFF. CDR3 DNA sequence: TGTGCCGGGGGATGGGGGGGCTCCTACAATGAGCAGTTCTTC.

V and J are TRBV7-3 and TRBJ2-3, with 8 bases that match TRBD2. Trimming took 3 bases from V and 4 from J; bases not matched to a gene: 6. The V gene's germline CDR1 is SGHTA and CDR2 FQGTGA. There are 15 residues in the CDR3. CDR3 bases: TGTGCCAGCAGCTTTAACGGGAGGGAGTCAGATACGCAGTATTTT. It codes for CASSFNGRESDTQYF. Full variable domain (missing parts from reference TRBV7-3 and TRBJ2-3): GAGVSQTPSNKVTEKGKYVELRCDPISGHTALYWYRQSLGQGPEFLIYFQGTGAADDSGLPNDRFFAVRPEGSVSTLKIQRTERGDSAVYLCASSFNGRESDTQYFGPGTRLTVL.

The chain employs TRBV6-6 and TRBJ2-3, with TRBD1 as a possible D gene (6 bases). Germline values: CDR1 MNHNY, CDR2 SVGAGI (reference sequence). CDR3 length equals 14 residues. V lost 5 bases to trimming and J lost 1 base, with 10 bases between them. This CDR3 reads CASSRPGGTDTQYF. CDR3 in DNA: TGTGCCAGCAGTCGCCCAGGGGGCACAGATACGCAGTATTTT.

This chain links TRBV10-3 with TRBJ1-4; tentative D call: TRBD1 (6 bases). V was trimmed by 3 bases and J by 2 bases, leaving 19 bases between them. Per germline, CDR1 ENHRY and CDR2 SYGVKD. This CDR3 has 18 amino acids. The CDR3 DNA follows: TGTGCCATCAGTGATTCGCTGGGGAAGGGGGGGACTAATGAAAAACTGTTTTTT. This encodes CAISDSLGKGGTNEKLFF.

A few counts support this clone. A read error may account for a junction end that differs from germline. This chain uses TRBV5-5 with TRBJ2-1, with D maybe TRBD1 (6 bases). This CDR3 contains 15 residues. Per the germline V gene, CDR1 is SGHKS and CDR2 is YYEKEE (reference sequence). CDR3 amino acids: CASSLGAMGYNEQFF. The CDR3 bases are TGTGCCAGCAGTTTGGGGGCAATGGGCTACAATGAGCAGTTCTTC.

This clone was observed once. The rearrangement links TRBV7-2 to TRBJ1-1; D is undetermined. Trimming pared 1 base from V and 3 bases from J, leaving 6 bases between. This CDR3 comprises 13 residues. Germline V gene lookup returns CDR1 SGHTA and CDR2 FQGNSA. CDR3 in DNA: TGTGCCAGCAGCTTAGACAGCTACACTGAAGCTTTCTTT. Protein product: CASSLDSYTEAFF.

This chain joins TRBV11-2 and TRBJ1-1, with 7 nucleotides matching TRBD1. Germline CDR1 SGHAT, CDR2 FQNNGV. The CDR3 sequence is 15 residues long. Trimming at V came to 4 bases and at J to 1 base, leaving 6 bases not matched to a gene. The DNA of the CDR3 is TGTGCCAGCAGCTCAGCCCGGACAGGGAACACTGAAGCTTTCTTT. Translation gives CASSSARTGNTEAFF.

This clone was observed a handful of times. The chain has TRBV2 and TRBJ1-6, with 7 bases fitting TRBD1. The CDR3 runs to 12 residues. Per germline, CDR1 SNHLY and CDR2 FYNNEI. The trim removed 9 bases at V and 7 bases at J, leaving 3 bases unmatched. CDR3 protein: CARGQQNSPLHF. In DNA, the CDR3 is TGTGCCAGGGGACAGCAGAATTCACCCCTCCACTTT.

V and J are TRBV7-9 and TRBJ2-2; 9 bases are shared with TRBD1. This CDR3 region has 16 residues. V was pared by 5 bases and J by 4 bases, with 8 bases of the junction left unmatched. Germline values: CDR1 SEHNR, CDR2 FQNEAQ (reference sequence). CDR3 sequence: CASSASGTGPTGELFF. The CDR3 DNA reads as TGTGCCAGCAGCGCCTCCGGGACAGGGCCCACCGGGGAGCTGTTTTTT.

V usage is TRBV10-2 and J usage is TRBJ1-5, with D possibly matching TRBD1 (5 bases). V lost 5 bases and J 6 bases, leaving 8 bases between the germline ends. CDR1 is WSHSY, CDR2 SAAADI, per germline. The CDR3 contains 12 residues. The CDR3 spells CASSMGLQPQHF. For the CDR3, the DNA is TGCGCCAGCAGTATGGGACTTCAGCCCCAGCATTTT.

The chain employs TRBV27 and TRBJ2-3, with a tentative D call TRBD2 (6 bases). The CDR3 has 18 amino acids. Trimming took 3 bases from V and 4 from J, leaving 23 bases between them. CDR1 is MNHEY, CDR2 SMNVEV, per germline (reference sequence). DNA of the CDR3: TGTGCCAGCAGTTTCATCCCAATGGCGGGATGGAACGCAGATACGCAGTATTTT. It specifies CASSFIPMAGWNADTQYF.

This chain uses TRBV10-3 with TRBJ2-5, with D unclear. With 3 bases removed from V and 7 bases from J, the gap between germline ends came to 9 bases. CDR3 length equals 12 residues. The V gene's germline CDR1 is ENHRY and CDR2 SYGVKD. The CDR3 reads CAISDHPGTQYF. The CDR3 DNA reads TGTGCCATCAGTGATCATCCGGGGACCCAGTACTTC.

The chain recombines TRBV6-5 with TRBJ1-1, with D perhaps TRBD1 (5 bases). The CDR3 has 14 amino acids. Trimming removed 1 base from V and 1 base from J, with 7 bases in between. Germline V lookup: CDR1 MNHEY, CDR2 SVGAGI. CDR3 amino acids: CASSYFGQNTEAFF. The DNA of the CDR3 is TGTGCCAGCAGTTACTTTGGACAGAACACTGAAGCTTTCTTT.

The J gene is TRBJ2-7, the V gene TRBV23-1; possible D gene TRBD2, 6 bases. TRBV23-1 is given ORF status, its function remaining uncertain. V gave up 6 bases and J gave up 2 bases, with 17 bases separating them. This CDR3 contains 15 residues. The CDR3 region is CASSLGGTEPYEQYF. CDR3 DNA: TGCGCCAGCAGCCTTGGGGGGACGGAACCCTACGAGCAGTACTTC.

J is TRBJ2-7 and V is TRBV7-9, with D perhaps matching TRBD1 (6 bases). CDR1 SEHNR and CDR2 FQNEAQ come from the germline V gene (reference sequence). V shed 1 base and J shed 7 bases, with 14 bases lying between them. The length of the CDR3 is 14 residues. The CDR3 nucleotides are TGTGCCAGCAGCTTAGGAGGACAGATGGGGGAGCAGTACTTC. Encoded protein: CASSLGGQMGEQYF.

The chain uses TRBV6-2 or TRBV6-3 and TRBJ2-5; D gene ambiguous. This CDR3 is 15 amino acids long. The V and J ends lost 5 bases and 1 base respectively, with 14 bases between them. CDR1 MNHEY and CDR2 SVGEGT come from the germline V gene. The DNA for the CDR3 is TGTGCCAGCAGTGTACAACTAAGAAGCCAAGAGACCCAGTACTTC. It codes for CASSVQLRSQETQYF.

The chain employs TRBV6-5 and TRBJ2-5; 9 bases are a match to TRBD1. The CDR3 length is 15 residues. Germline V gene lookup returns CDR1 MNHEY and CDR2 SVGAGI. The V segment lost 6 bases and the J segment 4 bases; nucleotides outside the gene matches: 9. CDR3 coding DNA: TGTGCCAGCAGGAGTGGGGGACAGGGTGGAGAGACCCAGTACTTC. This codes for CASRSGGQGGETQYF.

The chain employs TRBV7-9 and TRBJ2-2, with a tentative D call TRBD1 (5 bases). The CDR3 runs to 14 residues. CDR1 and CDR2 from the germline V gene are SEHNR and FQNEAQ (reference sequence). Trimming cost V 2 bases and J 6 bases, with 10 bases left between them. The CDR3 sequence: CASSLYAGPGELFF. DNA for the CDR3: TGTGCCAGCAGCTTATACGCAGGGCCCGGGGAGCTGTTTTTT.

This chain uses TRBV14 with TRBJ2-7, with 7 bases that match TRBD1. After removal of 11 bases from V and 5 bases from J, the junction contained 12 bases not matched to a gene. CDR1 and CDR2 (germline): SGHDN, FVKESK. The CDR3 sequence is 13 residues long. CDR3 DNA: TGTGCCGAAGGTCCCAGGGGGACCCACGAGCAGTACTTC. Amino acid sequence: CAEGPRGTHEQYF. Supplemented by reference TRBV14 and TRBJ2-7, the full variable domain reads EAGVTQFPSHSVIEKGQTVTLRCDPISGHDNLYWYRRVMGKEIKFLLHFVKESKQDESGMPNNRFLAERTGGTYSTLKVQPAELEDSGVYFCAEGPRGTHEQYFGPGTRLTVT.

The V and J genes are TRBV4-3 and TRBJ1-4; 8 nucleotides align to TRBD1. CDR1 and CDR2 from the germline V gene are LGHNA and YSLEER. V dropped 3 bases and J dropped 6; count of bases not matched to a gene: 6. The CDR3 extends over 15 amino acids. This CDR3 reads CASSQEQGEDEKLFF. The CDR3 bases are TGCGCCAGCAGCCAGGAACAGGGGGAAGATGAAAAACTGTTTTTT.

The CDR3 sequence: CASSIAPGNTEAFF. CDR3 in DNA: TGTGCCAGTAGTATCGCACCGGGGAACACTGAAGCTTTCTTT. The chain employs TRBV19 and TRBJ1-1, with D uncertain. The CDR3 has 14 amino acids. The V end was cut by 3 bases, the J end by 1 base, with 9 bases between. From germline, CDR1 is LNHDA and CDR2 SQIVND (reference sequence).

This clone appeared a single time. The J gene is TRBJ2-1, the V gene TRBV5-1; TRBD2 matches at 10 bases. Germline V CDR1 and CDR2: SGHRS, YFSETQ. The CDR3 has 15 amino acids. The V gene end was trimmed by 2 bases and the J gene end by 9 bases; junction bases not matched to a gene: 8. The CDR3 loop reads CASSFGLAGVGEQFF. In DNA, the CDR3 is TGCGCCAGCAGCTTTGGCCTAGCGGGAGTCGGTGAGCAGTTCTTC.

The CDR3 reads CASSEFGQVGSGNTIYF. In nucleotides, the CDR3 is TGTGCCAGCAGTGAATTCGGACAGGTTGGCTCTGGAAACACCATATATTTT. The V and J genes are TRBV25-1 and TRBJ1-3, with 7 nucleotides matching TRBD1. Trimming at V came to 1 base and at J to 0 bases, leaving 6 bases not matched to a gene. CDR3 length equals 17 residues. Germline V CDR1 and CDR2: MGHDK, SYGVNS.

The chain couples TRBV10-3 to TRBJ2-7; 8 nucleotides line up with TRBD2. The ends lost 2 bases at V and 2 bases at J; junction bases unmatched: 5. The CDR3 is 15 residues long. Germline lookup yields CDR1 ENHRY and CDR2 SYGVKD. CDR3: CAISEVAGLTYEQYF. Here the CDR3 DNA reads TGTGCCATCAGTGAGGTAGCGGGACTAACCTACGAGCAGTACTTC.

The chain employs TRBV19 and TRBJ1-6, with no clear D. Germline V gene lookup returns CDR1 LNHDA and CDR2 SQIVND (reference sequence). The CDR3 extends over 18 amino acids. V was trimmed by 5 bases and J by 0 bases, leaving 17 bases between them. The CDR3 nucleotides are TGTGCCAGTAGTTCCTTCGCGGGCGGTAGCTCCTATAATTCACCCCTCCACTTT. Protein sequence: CASSSFAGGSSYNSPLHF.